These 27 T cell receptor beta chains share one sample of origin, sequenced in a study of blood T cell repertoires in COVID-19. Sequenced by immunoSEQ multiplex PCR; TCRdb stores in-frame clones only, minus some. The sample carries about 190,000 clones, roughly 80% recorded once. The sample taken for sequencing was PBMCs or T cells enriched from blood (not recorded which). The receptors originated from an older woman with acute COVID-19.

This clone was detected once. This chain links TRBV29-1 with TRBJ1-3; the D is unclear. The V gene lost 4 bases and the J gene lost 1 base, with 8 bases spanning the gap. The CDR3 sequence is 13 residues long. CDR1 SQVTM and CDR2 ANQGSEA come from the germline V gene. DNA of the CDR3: TGCAGCGTTGGAGAGTTATCTGGAAACACCATATATTTT. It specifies CSVGELSGNTIYF.

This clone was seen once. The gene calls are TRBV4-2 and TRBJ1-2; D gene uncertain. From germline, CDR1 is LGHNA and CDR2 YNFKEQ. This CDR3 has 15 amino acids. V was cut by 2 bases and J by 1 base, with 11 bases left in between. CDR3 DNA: TGTGCCAGCAGCCAAATCAGGAACGTTAACTATGGCTACACCTTC. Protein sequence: CASSQIRNVNYGYTF.

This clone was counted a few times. Here the CDR3 reads CASSLAGGLETQYF. The CDR3 bases are TGCGCCAGCAGCTTGGCGGGGGGCCTTGAGACCCAGTACTTC. V and J are TRBV5-1 and TRBJ2-5; possible D gene TRBD2, 7 bases. The CDR3 consists of 14 residues. Germline V gene lookup returns CDR1 SGHRS and CDR2 YFSETQ. Trimming stripped 0 bases from V and 5 bases from J, with 11 bases between.

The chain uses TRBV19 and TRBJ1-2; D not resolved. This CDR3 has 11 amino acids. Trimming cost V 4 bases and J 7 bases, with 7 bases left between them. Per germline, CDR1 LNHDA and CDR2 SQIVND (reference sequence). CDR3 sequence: CASSTPLGYTF. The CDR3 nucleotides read TGTGCCAGTAGTACTCCCCTTGGCTACACCTTC.

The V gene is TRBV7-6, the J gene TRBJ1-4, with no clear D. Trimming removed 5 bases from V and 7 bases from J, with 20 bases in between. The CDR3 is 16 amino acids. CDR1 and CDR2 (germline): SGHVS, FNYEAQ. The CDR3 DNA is TGTGCCAGCAGCCCAGCGGCAGCCGGATCGGGTGAAAAACTGTTTTTT. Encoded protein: CASSPAAAGSGEKLFF.

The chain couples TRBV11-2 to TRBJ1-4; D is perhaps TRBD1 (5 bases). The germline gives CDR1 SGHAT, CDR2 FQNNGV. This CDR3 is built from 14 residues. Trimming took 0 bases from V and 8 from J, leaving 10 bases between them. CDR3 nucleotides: TGTGCCAGCAGCTTAGATCCTGCAGGGGAAAAACTGTTTTTT. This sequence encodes CASSLDPAGEKLFF.

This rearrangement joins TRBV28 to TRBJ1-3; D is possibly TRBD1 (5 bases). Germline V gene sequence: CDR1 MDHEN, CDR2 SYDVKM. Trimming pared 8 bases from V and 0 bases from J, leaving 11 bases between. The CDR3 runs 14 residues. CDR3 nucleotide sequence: TGTGCCAGCCGACGGGGGGTCTCTGGAAACACCATATATTTT. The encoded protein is CASRRGVSGNTIYF.

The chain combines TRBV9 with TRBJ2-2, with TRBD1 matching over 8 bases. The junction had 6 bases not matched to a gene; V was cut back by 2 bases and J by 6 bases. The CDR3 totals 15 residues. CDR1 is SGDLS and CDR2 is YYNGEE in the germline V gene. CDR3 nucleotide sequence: TGTGCCAGCAGCGTCAGGGCAGGGGGCCCCGGGGAGCTGTTTTTT. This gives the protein CASSVRAGGPGELFF.

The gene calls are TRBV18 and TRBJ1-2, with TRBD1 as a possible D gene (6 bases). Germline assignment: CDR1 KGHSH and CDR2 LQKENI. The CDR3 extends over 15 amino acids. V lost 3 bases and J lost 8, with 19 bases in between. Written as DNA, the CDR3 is TGTGCCAGCTCACCTAACACAGGGAGAGGGAGCGGCTACACCTTC. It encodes CASSPNTGRGSGYTF.

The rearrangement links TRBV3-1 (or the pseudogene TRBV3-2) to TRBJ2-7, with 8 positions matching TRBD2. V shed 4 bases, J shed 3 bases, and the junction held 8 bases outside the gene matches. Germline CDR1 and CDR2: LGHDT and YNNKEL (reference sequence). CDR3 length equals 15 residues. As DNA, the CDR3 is TGTGCCAGCAGCCTCAAGCGGGAGATCATCTACGAGCAGTACTTC. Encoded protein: CASSLKREIIYEQYF.

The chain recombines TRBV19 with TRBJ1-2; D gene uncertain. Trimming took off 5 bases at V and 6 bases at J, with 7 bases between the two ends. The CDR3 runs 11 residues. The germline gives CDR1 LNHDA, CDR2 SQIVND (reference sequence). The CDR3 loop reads CASSRRDGYTF. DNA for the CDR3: TGTGCCAGTAGTCGCCGGGATGGCTACACCTTC.

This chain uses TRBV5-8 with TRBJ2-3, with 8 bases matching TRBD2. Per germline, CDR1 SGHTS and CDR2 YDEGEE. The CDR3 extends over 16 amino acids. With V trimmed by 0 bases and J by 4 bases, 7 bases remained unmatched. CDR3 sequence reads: CASSLGSGILADTQYF. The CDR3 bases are TGTGCCAGCAGCTTGGGTAGCGGGATTTTGGCAGATACGCAGTATTTT.

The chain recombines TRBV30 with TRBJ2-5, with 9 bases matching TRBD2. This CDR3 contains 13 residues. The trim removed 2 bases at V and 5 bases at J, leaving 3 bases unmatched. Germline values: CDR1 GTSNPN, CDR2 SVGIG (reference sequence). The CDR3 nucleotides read TGTGCCTGGAGTATAGCGGGGGTGGAGACCCAGTACTTC. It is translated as CAWSIAGVETQYF.

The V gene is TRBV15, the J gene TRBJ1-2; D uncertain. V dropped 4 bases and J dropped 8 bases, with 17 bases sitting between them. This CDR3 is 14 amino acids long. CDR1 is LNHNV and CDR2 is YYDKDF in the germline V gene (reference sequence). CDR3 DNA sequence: TGTGCCACCAGCAACGAAATTTTTGGCGGGGGCTACACCTTC. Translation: CATSNEIFGGGYTF.

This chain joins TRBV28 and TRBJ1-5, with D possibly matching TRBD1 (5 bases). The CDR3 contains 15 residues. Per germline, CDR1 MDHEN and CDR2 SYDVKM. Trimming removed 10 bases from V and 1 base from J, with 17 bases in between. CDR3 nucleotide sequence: TGTGCCACCGTCCCCCCTGACAGAAGCAATCAGCCCCAGCATTTT. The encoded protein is CATVPPDRSNQPQHF.

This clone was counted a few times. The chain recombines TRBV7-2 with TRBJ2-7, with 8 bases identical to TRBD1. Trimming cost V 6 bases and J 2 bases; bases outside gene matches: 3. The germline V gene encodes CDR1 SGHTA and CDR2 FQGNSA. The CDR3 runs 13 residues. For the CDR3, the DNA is TGTGCCAGCAGTCAGGGGGCCGCCTACGAGCAGTACGTC. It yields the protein CASSQGAAYEQYV.

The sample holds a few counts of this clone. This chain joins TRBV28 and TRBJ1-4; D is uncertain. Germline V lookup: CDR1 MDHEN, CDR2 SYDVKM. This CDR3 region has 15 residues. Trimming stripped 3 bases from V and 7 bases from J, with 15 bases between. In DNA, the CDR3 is TGTGCCAGCAGTTTTTCTTTGGGAGGTGGTGAAAAACTGTTTTTT. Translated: CASSFSLGGGEKLFF.

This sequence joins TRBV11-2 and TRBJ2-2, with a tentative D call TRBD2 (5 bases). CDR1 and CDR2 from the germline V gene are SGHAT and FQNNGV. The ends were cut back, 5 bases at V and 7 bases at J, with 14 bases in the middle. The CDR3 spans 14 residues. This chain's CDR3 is CASSRIRGIGELFF. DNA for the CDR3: TGTGCCAGCAGCCGAATCCGAGGGATCGGGGAGCTGTTTTTT.

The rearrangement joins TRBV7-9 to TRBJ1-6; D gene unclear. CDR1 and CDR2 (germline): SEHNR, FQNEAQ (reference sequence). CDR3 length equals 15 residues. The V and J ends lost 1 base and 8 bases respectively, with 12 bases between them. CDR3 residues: CASSLVSGNDSPLHF. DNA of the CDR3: TGTGCCAGCAGCTTAGTTTCCGGGAATGATTCACCCCTCCACTTT.

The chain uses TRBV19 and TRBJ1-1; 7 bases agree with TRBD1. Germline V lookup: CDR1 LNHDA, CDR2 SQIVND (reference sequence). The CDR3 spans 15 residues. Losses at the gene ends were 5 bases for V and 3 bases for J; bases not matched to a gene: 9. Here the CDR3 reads CASSPRQGRDTEAFF. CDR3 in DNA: TGTGCCAGTAGTCCGCGACAGGGCCGGGACACTGAAGCTTTCTTT.

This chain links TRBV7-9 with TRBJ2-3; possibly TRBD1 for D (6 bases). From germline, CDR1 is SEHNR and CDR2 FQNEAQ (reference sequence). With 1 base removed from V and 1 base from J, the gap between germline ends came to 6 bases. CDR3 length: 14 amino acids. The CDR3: CASSLGQGTDTQYF. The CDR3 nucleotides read TGTGCCAGCAGCTTAGGACAGGGCACAGATACGCAGTATTTT.

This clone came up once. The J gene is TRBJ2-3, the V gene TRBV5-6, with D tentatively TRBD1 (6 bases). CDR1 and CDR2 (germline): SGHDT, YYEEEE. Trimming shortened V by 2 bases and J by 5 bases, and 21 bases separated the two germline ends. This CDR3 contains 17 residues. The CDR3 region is CASSFGYRELLEDTQYF. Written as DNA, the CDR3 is TGTGCCAGCAGCTTCGGGTACAGGGAACTGCTGGAAGATACGCAGTATTTT. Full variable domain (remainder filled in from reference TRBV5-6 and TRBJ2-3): DAGVTQSPTHLIKTRGQQVTLRCSPKSGHDTVSWYQQALGQGPQFIFQYYEEEERQRGNFPDRFSGHQFPNYSSELNVNALLLGDSALYLCASSFGYRELLEDTQYFGPGTRLTVL.

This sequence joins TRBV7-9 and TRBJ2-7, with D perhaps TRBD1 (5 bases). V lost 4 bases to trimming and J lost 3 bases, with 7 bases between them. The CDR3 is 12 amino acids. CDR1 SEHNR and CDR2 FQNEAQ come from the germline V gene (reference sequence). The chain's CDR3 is CASSYQGYEQYF. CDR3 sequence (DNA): TGTGCCAGCAGCTATCAGGGCTACGAGCAGTACTTC.

CDR3 in DNA: TGTGCCAGCAGCCCAGAGTTTGGCCAGGGGGCCTACGAGCAGTACTTC. Residues: CASSPEFGQGAYEQYF. The gene calls are TRBV9 and TRBJ2-7; TRBD1 aligns across 7 bases. V was pared by 4 bases and J by 2 bases, with 12 bases of the junction left unmatched. This CDR3 spans 16 amino acids. Germline V gene data show CDR1 as SGDLS and CDR2 as YYNGEE.

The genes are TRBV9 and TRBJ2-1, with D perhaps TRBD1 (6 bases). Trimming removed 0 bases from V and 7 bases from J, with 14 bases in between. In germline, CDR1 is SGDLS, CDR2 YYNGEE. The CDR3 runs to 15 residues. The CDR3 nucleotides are TGTGCCAGCAGCGTAGCCCCGACAGGCCTTAATGAGCAGTTCTTC. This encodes CASSVAPTGLNEQFF. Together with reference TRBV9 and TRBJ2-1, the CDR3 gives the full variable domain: DSGVTQTPKHLITATGQRVTLRCSPRSGDLSVYWYQQSLDQGLQFLIQYYNGEERAKGNILERFSAQQFPDLHSELNLSSLELGDSALYFCASSVAPTGLNEQFFGPGTRLTVL.

The DNA of the CDR3 is TGTGCCGGAGACCCTTGGGGGGGATGGGGGTCCAATGAGCAGTTCTTC. It yields the protein CAGDPWGGWGSNEQFF. The chain has TRBV2 and TRBJ2-1; 7 bases fit TRBD2. The CDR3 consists of 16 residues. V lost 11 bases to trimming and J lost 6 bases; unmatched junction nucleotides: 19. The germline CDR1 and CDR2 sequences are SNHLY and FYNNEI.

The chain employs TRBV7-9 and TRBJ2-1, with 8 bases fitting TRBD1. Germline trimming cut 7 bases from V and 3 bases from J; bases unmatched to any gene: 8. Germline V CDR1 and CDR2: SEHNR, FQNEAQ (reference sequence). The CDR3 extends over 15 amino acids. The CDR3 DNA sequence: TGTGCCAGCACCGCGGGCAGGGGGCTCTACAATGAGCAGTTCTTC. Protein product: CASTAGRGLYNEQFF.